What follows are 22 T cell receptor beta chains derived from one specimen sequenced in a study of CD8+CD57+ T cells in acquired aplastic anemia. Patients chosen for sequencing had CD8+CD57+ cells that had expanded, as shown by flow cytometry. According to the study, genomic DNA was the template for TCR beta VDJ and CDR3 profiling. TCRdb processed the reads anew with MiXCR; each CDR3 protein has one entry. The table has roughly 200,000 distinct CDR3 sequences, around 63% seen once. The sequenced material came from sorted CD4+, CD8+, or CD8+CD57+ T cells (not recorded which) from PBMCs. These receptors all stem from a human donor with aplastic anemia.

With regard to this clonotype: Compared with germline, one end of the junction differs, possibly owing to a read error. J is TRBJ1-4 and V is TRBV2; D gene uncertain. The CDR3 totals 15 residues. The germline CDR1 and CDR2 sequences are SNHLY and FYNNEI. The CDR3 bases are TGTGCCAGCAAAGTCATAGCTGCAACTAATGAAGAACTGTTTTTT. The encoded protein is CASKVIAATNEELFF.

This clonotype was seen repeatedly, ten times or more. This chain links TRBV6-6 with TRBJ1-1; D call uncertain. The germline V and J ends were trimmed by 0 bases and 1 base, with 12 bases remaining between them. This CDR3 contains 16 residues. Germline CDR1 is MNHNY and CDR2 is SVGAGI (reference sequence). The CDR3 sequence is CASSYSRWPGNTEAFF. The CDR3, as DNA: TGTGCCAGCAGTTACTCGAGATGGCCGGGGAACACTGAAGCTTTCTTT.

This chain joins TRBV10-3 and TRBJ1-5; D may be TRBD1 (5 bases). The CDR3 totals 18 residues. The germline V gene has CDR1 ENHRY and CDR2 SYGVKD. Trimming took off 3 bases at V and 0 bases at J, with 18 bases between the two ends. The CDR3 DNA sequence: TGTGCCATCAGTGAACTCCCACTCGAGGGGTATAGCAATCAGCCCCAGCATTTT. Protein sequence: CAISELPLEGYSNQPQHF.

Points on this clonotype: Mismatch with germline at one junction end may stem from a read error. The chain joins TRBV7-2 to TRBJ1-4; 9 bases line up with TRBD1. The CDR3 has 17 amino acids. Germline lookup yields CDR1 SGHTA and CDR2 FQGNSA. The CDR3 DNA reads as TGTGCCAGCAGCCAGGACAGGGGTTTAACAACTAATGAAAAGCTGTTTTTT. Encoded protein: CASSQDRGLTTNEKLFF.

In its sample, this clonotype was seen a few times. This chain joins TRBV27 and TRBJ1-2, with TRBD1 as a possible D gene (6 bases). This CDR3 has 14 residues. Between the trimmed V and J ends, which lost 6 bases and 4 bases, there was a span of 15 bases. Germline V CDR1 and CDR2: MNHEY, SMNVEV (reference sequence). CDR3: CASRPDSASYGYTF. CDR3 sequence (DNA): TGTGCCAGCAGACCGGACAGCGCTAGCTATGGCTACACCTTC.

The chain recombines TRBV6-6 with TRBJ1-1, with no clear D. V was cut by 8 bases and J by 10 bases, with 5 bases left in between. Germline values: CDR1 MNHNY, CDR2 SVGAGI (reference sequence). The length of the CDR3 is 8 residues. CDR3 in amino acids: CASSAAFF. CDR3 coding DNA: TGTGCCAGCTCTGCAGCTTTCTTT.

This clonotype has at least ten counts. The chain's CDR3 is CASSDRTGSTSYEQYF. The CDR3 DNA reads TGTGCCAGCAGTGACCGGACAGGCTCCACTTCCTACGAGCAGTACTTC. The V and J genes are TRBV6-1 and TRBJ2-7; 7 bases agree with TRBD1. The germline V gene encodes CDR1 MNHNS and CDR2 SASEGT. J gave up 1 base and V 3 bases, and 9 bases lay outside the gene matches. The CDR3 sequence is 16 residues long.

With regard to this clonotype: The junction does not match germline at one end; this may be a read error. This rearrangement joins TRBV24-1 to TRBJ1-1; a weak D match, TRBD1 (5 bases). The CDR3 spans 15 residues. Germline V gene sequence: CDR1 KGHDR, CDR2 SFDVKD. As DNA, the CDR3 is TGTGCCAGCAGTTTCGGGAGCACGGGGGACACTGAAGCTTTCTTT. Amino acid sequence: CASSFGSTGDTEAFF.

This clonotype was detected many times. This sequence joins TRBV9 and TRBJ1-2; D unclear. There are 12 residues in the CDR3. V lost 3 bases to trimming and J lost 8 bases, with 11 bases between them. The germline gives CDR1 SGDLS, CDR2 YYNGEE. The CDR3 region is CASSDGRRGYTF. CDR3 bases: TGTGCCAGCAGCGACGGCAGAAGGGGCTACACCTTC.

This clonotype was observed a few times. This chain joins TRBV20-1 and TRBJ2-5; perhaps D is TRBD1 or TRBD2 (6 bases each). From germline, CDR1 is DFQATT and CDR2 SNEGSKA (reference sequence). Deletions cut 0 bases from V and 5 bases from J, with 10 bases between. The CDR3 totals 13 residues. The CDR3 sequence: CSAREGGTETQYF. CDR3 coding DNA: TGCAGTGCTAGAGAGGGGGGCACGGAGACCCAGTACTTC.

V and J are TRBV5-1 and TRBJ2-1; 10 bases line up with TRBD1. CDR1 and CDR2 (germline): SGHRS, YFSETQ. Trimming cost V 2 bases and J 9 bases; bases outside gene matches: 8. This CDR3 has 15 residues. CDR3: CASSFTGTGVAEQFF. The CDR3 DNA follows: TGCGCCAGCAGCTTTACCGGGACAGGGGTTGCTGAGCAGTTCTTC.

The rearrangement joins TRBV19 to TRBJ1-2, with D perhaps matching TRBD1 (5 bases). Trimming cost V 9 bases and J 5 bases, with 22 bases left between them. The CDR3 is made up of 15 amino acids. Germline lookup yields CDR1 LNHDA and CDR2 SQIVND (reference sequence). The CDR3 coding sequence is TGTGCCAGCAGCGTGGACTCGGGACCGACGTATGGCTACACCTTC. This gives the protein CASSVDSGPTYGYTF.

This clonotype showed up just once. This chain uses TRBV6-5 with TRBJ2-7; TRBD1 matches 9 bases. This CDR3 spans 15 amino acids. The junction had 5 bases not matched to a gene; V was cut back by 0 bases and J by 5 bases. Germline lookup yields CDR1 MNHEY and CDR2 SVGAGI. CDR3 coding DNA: TGTGCCAGCAGTTACTCGTGGACAGGGGAAGACGAGCAGTACTTC. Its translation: CASSYSWTGEDEQYF.

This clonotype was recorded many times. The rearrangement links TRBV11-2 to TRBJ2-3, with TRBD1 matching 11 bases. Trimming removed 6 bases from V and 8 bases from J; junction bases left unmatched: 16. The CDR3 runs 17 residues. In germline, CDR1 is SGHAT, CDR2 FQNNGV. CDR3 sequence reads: CASSLYSGTGGMGTQYF. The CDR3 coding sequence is TGTGCCAGCAGTTTATATTCCGGGACAGGGGGGATGGGTACGCAGTATTTT.

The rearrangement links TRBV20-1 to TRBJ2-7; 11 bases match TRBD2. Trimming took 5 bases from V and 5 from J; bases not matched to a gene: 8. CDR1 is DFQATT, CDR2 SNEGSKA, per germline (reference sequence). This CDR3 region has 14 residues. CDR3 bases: TGCAGTGCTCAAACGTTGACTAGCGGGGACGAGCAGTACTTC. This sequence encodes CSAQTLTSGDEQYF.

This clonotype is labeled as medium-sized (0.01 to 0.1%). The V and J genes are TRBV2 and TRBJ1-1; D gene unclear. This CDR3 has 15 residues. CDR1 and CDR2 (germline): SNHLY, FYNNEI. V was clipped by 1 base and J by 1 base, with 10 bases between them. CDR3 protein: CASSEGAYENTEAFF. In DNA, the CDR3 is TGTGCCAGCAGTGAAGGGGCATATGAGAACACTGAAGCTTTCTTT.

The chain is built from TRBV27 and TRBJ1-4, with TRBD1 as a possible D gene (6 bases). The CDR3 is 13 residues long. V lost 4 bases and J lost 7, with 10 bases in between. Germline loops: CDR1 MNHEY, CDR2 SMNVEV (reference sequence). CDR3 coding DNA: TGTGCCAGCAGTTGGGGGCGGGGTGAAAAACTGTTTTTT. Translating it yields CASSWGRGEKLFF.

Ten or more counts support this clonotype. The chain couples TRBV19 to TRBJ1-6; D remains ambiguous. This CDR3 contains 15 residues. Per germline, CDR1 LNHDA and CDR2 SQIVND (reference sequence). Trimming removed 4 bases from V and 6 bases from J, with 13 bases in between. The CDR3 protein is CASSTLLYSNSPLHF. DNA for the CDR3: TGTGCCAGTAGTACCCTCCTCTACTCTAATTCACCCCTCCACTTT.

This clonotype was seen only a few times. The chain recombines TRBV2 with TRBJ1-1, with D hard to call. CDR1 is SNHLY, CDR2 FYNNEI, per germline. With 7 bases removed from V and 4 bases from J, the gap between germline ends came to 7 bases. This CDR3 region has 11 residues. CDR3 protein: CASNEFTEAFF. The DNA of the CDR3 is TGTGCCAGCAATGAGTTCACTGAAGCTTTCTTT.

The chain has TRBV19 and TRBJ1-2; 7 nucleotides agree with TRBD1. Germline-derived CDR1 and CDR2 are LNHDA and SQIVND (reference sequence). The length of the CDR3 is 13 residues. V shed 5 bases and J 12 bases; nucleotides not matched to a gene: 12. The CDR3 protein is CASSPSTGLGNTF. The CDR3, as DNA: TGTGCCAGTAGTCCCTCGACAGGGCTTGGAAACACCTTC.

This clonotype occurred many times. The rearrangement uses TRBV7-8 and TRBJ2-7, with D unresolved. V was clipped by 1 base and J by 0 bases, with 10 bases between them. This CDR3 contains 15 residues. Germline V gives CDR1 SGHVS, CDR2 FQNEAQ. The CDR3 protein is CASSLGAGPSYEQYF. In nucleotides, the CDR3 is TGTGCCAGCAGCTTAGGGGCTGGGCCCTCCTACGAGCAGTACTTC.

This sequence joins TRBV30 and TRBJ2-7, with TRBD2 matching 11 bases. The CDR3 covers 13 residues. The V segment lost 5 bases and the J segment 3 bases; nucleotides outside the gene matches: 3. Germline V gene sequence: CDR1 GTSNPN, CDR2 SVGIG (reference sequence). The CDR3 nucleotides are TGTGCCTGGGGGACTAGCGGCAACTACGAGCAGTACTTC. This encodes CAWGTSGNYEQYF.